Sequencing of this TCR beta chain was carried out in a study of graft-versus-host responses after intestinal transplantation. The repertoire was sequenced with immunoSEQ multiplex PCR; TCRdb's copy has only in-frame clones and lacks some. The sample lists about 71,000 clones; approximately 94% were seen once. Trimming cost V 1 base and J 7 bases, with 17 bases left between them. The CDR3 is made up of 15 amino acids. Germline loops: CDR1 LGHNA, CDR2 YNFKEQ. General study results and limits: In recipient marrow, GvH clones were found, and some appeared first in ileum or blood. The study found high graft-versus-host to host-versus-graft clonal ratios in allografts of patients with graft-donor T cell macrochimerism.

As to this clone: Its antigen is currently unknown.

The source was unstimulated CD8+ T cells sorted from spleen or lymph node cells, collected before intestinal transplant. The sequence was obtained from a human donor who received an intestinal transplant. The chain employs TRBV4-2 and TRBJ2-7; weak D call: TRBD1 (6 bases). CDR3 coding DNA: TGTGCCAGCAGCCAAGCCCGGGACACCTGGAAGGAGCAGTACTTC. Amino acid sequence: CASSQARDTWKEQYF.